This T cell receptor beta chain emerged from a study of Graves' ophthalmopathy and Graves' hyperthyroidism. Whole-study findings and limits: For separating ophthalmopathy from stable hyperthyroidism, a 13-signature model gave 87.88% sensitivity and 75% to 83% specificity. Most thyroid clonotypes with frequency above 0.001 were detected in blood too. With just over 70% sensitivity and around 79% specificity, the model predicted ophthalmopathy progression.

Exclusion criteria comprised other autoimmune diseases, uncontrolled infections, pregnancy or lactation in patients. V lost 4 bases and J lost 1, with 14 bases in between. The CDR3 extends over 15 amino acids. CDR1 and CDR2 (germline): SGHNT, YYREEE (reference sequence). Scientists amplified the TCR beta CDR3 regions from RNA transcripts. HTBI primers were employed in first-round RT-PCR, then a second-round multiplex PCR followed. TCRdb recomputed calls from the multiplex PCR reads with MiXCR, one row per CDR3 protein. The table records about 180,000 distinct CDR3 sequences, more than 30% of them present only once. This clonotype has ten or more counts. The antigen is unknown.

Input material: peripheral blood. This sequence was found in a woman between 35 and 50 years old with Graves' ophthalmopathy. The chain is built from TRBV5-4 and TRBJ1-1; D is unresolved. CDR3 region: CASSRLQTPNTEAFF. The CDR3 DNA sequence: TGTGCCAGCAGCCGCTTACAGACCCCGAACACTGAAGCTTTCTTT.